This T cell receptor beta chain was profiled in a study of shared clonotypes between healthy human individuals. Study summary: Donors had three CD4 naive, three CD4 memory, two CD8 naive and one CD8 memory plate apiece.

The germline V gene has CDR1 SGHRS and CDR2 YFSETQ. This CDR3 has 15 amino acids. Trimming took 0 bases from V and 0 from J, leaving 10 bases between them. Concerning this clone: This same CDR3 is encoded by further DNA sequences in the sample.

There were only Caucasian adults among the donors, and all lived in Nashville, Tennessee. Execution of the assay was at deep level. Per the study methods: Junction-only immunoSEQ sequences carried no quality scores, so filtering differed. Assay used: immunoSEQ multiplex PCR; TCRdb lists only in-frame clones, some missing. Clone size and V and J calls were adopted from that table, with D and trimming inferred from the DNA. The sample lists 2 million to 3 million clones; roughly 93% were seen once. The chain links TRBV5-1 to TRBJ2-7, with D perhaps TRBD1 (6 bases). The sequence derives from a man younger than 30 in good health. Some clones in this sample may be carry-over from other donors' samples. Sequenced input: naive CD4+ T cells from PBMCs. Sample subset: CD45RA+ positively selected. CDR3 protein: CASSLGTVSSYEQYF. The CDR3 bases are TGCGCCAGCAGCTTGGGGACAGTAAGCTCCTACGAGCAGTACTTC.